These 14 T cell receptor beta chains originate from one sample sequenced in a study of blood T cell repertoires in COVID-19. Method: immunoSEQ multiplex PCR; TCRdb's copy keeps in-frame clones and lacks some. Of around 210,000 clones in the sample, approximately 91% were seen once. The sample taken for sequencing was peripheral blood. The source of these receptors is a man in his fifties with COVID-19, enrolled during active disease.

The V gene is TRBV5-4, the J gene TRBJ2-7; TRBD2 might be the D (5 bases). Germline-derived CDR1 and CDR2 are SGHNT and YYREEE (reference sequence). The CDR3 sequence is 15 residues long. Trimming pared 1 base from V and 7 bases from J, leaving 18 bases between. This chain's CDR3 is CASSLPAGEQREQYF. CDR3 DNA sequence: TGTGCCAGCAGCTTGCCGGCGGGCGAACAGCGGGAGCAGTACTTC.

The rearrangement links TRBV11-2 to TRBJ2-5; D is unresolved. Trimming cost V 3 bases and J 5 bases, with 16 bases left between them. The CDR3 has 15 residues. Germline CDR1 SGHAT, CDR2 FQNNGV. Here the CDR3 reads CASSFSGQFGETQYF. The CDR3 nucleotides are TGTGCCAGCAGCTTCTCTGGCCAGTTCGGGGAGACCCAGTACTTC.

The rearrangement uses TRBV7-8 and TRBJ2-1, with 7 bases aligning to TRBD2. CDR1 and CDR2 from the germline V gene are SGHVS and FQNEAQ. The CDR3 contains 16 residues. V lost 0 bases and J lost 9; bases outside the gene matches: 11. As DNA, the CDR3 is TGTGCCAGCAGCTTAGCTCGGACTAGGGATGGCAGTGAGCAGTTCTTC. Its translation: CASSLARTRDGSEQFF.

The genes are TRBV5-5 and TRBJ2-5; D perhaps matches TRBD1 (5 bases). Germline V gene sequence: CDR1 SGHKS, CDR2 YYEKEE (reference sequence). Trimming removed 2 bases at V and 0 bases at J, with 17 bases between. The CDR3 runs to 17 residues. CDR3 loop: CASSFEGAIGYQETQYF. The CDR3 DNA is TGTGCCAGCAGCTTCGAAGGGGCGATAGGGTACCAAGAGACCCAGTACTTC.

V and J are TRBV4-2 and TRBJ2-3; 8 bases match TRBD2. Germline-derived CDR1 and CDR2 are LGHNA and YNFKEQ. The CDR3 is 16 residues long. With 0 bases clipped from V and 5 bases from J, the junction kept 7 bases outside the gene matches. CDR3 sequence (DNA): TGTGCCAGCAGCCAAGATATACGGGAGGGCCGAGATACGCAGTATTTT. This codes for CASSQDIREGRDTQYF.

Note on this clone: Other DNA sequences in this specimen translate into the identical CDR3. The rearrangement joins TRBV2 to TRBJ2-7; 10 bases match TRBD1. Per germline, CDR1 SNHLY and CDR2 FYNNEI. With 5 bases clipped from V and 3 bases from J, the junction kept 1 base outside the gene matches. The CDR3 is 13 residues long. The CDR3 is CASSRDRGYEQYF. The CDR3 DNA reads as TGTGCCAGCAGTCGGGACAGGGGCTACGAGCAGTACTTC. Based on the CDR3 plus reference TRBV2 and TRBJ2-7, the full variable domain is EPEVTQTPSHQVTQMGQEVILRCVPISNHLYFYWYRQILGQKVEFLVSFYNNEISEKSEIFDDQFSVERPDGSNFTLKIRSTKLEDSAMYFCASSRDRGYEQYFGPGTRLTVT.

The chain combines TRBV6-5 with TRBJ1-3; unclear D gene. Germline CDR1 MNHEY, CDR2 SVGAGI. There are 15 residues in the CDR3. Trimming cost V 5 bases and J 0 bases, with 11 bases left between them. The CDR3 loop is CASSRDTYSGNTIYF. For the CDR3, the DNA is TGTGCCAGCAGTCGTGACACCTACTCTGGAAACACCATATATTTT.

This clone appeared a single time. V gene TRBV11-2 combines with J gene TRBJ1-5; D remains unclear. The CDR3 totals 15 residues. Trimming left V 1 base short and J 0 bases short, with 7 bases between. Looked up from germline, CDR1 is SGHAT and CDR2 is FQNNGV. CDR3 sequence: CASSLGFSSNQPQHF. For the CDR3, the DNA is TGTGCCAGCAGCTTAGGTTTTAGTAGCAATCAGCCCCAGCATTTT.

This rearrangement joins TRBV27 to TRBJ1-6; D unclear. The CDR3 consists of 14 residues. Trimming shortened V by 5 bases and J by 6 bases, and 11 bases separated the two germline ends. Germline CDR1 MNHEY, CDR2 SMNVEV (reference sequence). The CDR3 nucleotides read TGTGCCAGCAGTAAAAATCAGCGTAATTCACCCCTCCACTTT. Translated, it gives CASSKNQRNSPLHF.

CDR3 DNA sequence: TGCGCCAGCAGCTCCGATCCCCGCCCGGCTAGCGGGAGGAGAAGGCAAGAGACCCAGTACTTC. It codes for CASSSDPRPASGRRRQETQYF. This chain links TRBV5-1 with TRBJ2-5, with 11 bases that match TRBD2. From germline, CDR1 is SGHRS and CDR2 YFSETQ. The ends lost 3 bases at V and 2 bases at J; junction bases unmatched: 21. The CDR3 is 21 residues long. Drawing the rest from reference TRBV5-1 and TRBJ2-5, the complete variable domain is KAGVTQTPRYLIKTRGQQVTLSCSPISGHRSVSWYQQTPGQGLQFLFEYFSETQRNKGNFPGRFSGRQFSNSRSEMNVSTLELGDSALYLCASSSDPRPASGRRRQETQYFGPGTRLLVL.

This clone was seen once. This chain connects TRBV5-8 to TRBJ2-1; 11 bases match TRBD2. The germline V gene encodes CDR1 SGHTS and CDR2 YDEGEE. This CDR3 has 17 amino acids. The junction had 3 bases not matched to a gene; V was cut back by 1 base and J by 0 bases. CDR3 nucleotides: TGTGCCAGCAGCTTGAAAACTAGCGGGAGCTCCTACAATGAGCAGTTCTTC. Translated, it gives CASSLKTSGSSYNEQFF.

This chain joins TRBV5-1 and TRBJ2-7; 11 bases map to TRBD2. The ends lost 4 bases at V and 3 bases at J; junction bases unmatched: 9. CDR3 length equals 16 residues. From germline, CDR1 is SGHRS and CDR2 YFSETQ. CDR3 bases: TGCGCCAGCAGCGCAATTCCGGGACTAGCGGACTACGAGCAGTACTTC. Amino acid sequence: CASSAIPGLADYEQYF.

The V and J genes are TRBV7-2 and TRBJ2-5, with D perhaps TRBD2 (5 bases). Trimming cost V 5 bases and J 4 bases, with 23 bases left between them. The CDR3 totals 17 residues. The germline gives CDR1 SGHTA, CDR2 FQGNSA. The CDR3 reads CASSNPVLRAMSETQYF. The CDR3 DNA reads TGTGCCAGCAGCAACCCGGTTCTGCGGGCGATGTCAGAGACCCAGTACTTC.

The V gene is TRBV5-1, the J gene TRBJ1-6; 9 bases map to TRBD1. Looked up from germline, CDR1 is SGHRS and CDR2 is YFSETQ. Germline trimming cut 0 bases from V and 7 bases from J; bases unmatched to any gene: 2. This CDR3 contains 15 residues. The CDR3 spells CASSLGGTGNSPLHF. The DNA of the CDR3 is TGCGCCAGCAGCTTGGGCGGGACAGGGAATTCACCCCTCCACTTT.